The 25 T cell receptor beta chains below come from one sample, sequenced in a study of long-term antiretroviral therapy in people with HIV. Sequencing used immunoSEQ v3.0 at survey level. Some clones are missing from TCRdb's copy, which holds only in-frame ones; the method was immunoSEQ multiplex PCR. The table has 20,000 to 30,000 clones, roughly 94% seen once. The input for sequencing was unsorted PBMCs, taken about 4.7 years after starting antiretroviral therapy. The receptors were sampled from a woman aged 50 to 65 with HIV.

The chain is built from TRBV15 and TRBJ2-6; D not certain. Germline CDR1 and CDR2: LNHNV and YYDKDF (reference sequence). With 0 bases removed from V and 2 bases from J, the gap between germline ends came to 11 bases. CDR3 length: 17 residues. Written as DNA, the CDR3 is TGTGCCACCAGCAGAGATTTCGTGGGGACTGGGGCCAACGTCCTGACTTTC. It translates to CATSRDFVGTGANVLTF.

This clone was seen just once. This chain connects TRBV6-6 to TRBJ1-2, with D unresolved. V dropped 2 bases and J dropped 0 bases, with 4 bases sitting between them. Germline assignment: CDR1 MNHNY and CDR2 SVGAGI (reference sequence). The CDR3 is made up of 13 amino acids. The CDR3 bases are TGTGCCAGCAGTTACAAAGCTAACTATGGCTACACCTTC. Translated, it gives CASSYKANYGYTF.

The rearrangement joins TRBV4-1 to TRBJ2-5, with 14 bases that match TRBD2. Per germline, CDR1 MGHRA and CDR2 YSYEKL. Unmatched junction bases numbered 5, after V lost 2 bases and J lost 3 bases. CDR3 length: 17 amino acids. Written as DNA, the CDR3 is TGCGCCAGCAGCCAAATTGAGGGACTAGCGGGAGAAGAGACCCAGTACTTC. Residues: CASSQIEGLAGEETQYF.

This chain connects TRBV6-4 to TRBJ2-2, with D unresolved. Germline loops: CDR1 MRHNA, CDR2 SNTAGT. V lost 2 bases to trimming and J lost 4 bases, with 8 bases between them. The CDR3 spans 14 residues. CDR3 coding DNA: TGTGCCAGCAGTGACACTGGCAGCACCGGGGAGCTGTTTTTT. This translates into CASSDTGSTGELFF.

The CDR3, as DNA: TGTGCCAGCTCACCAGGACTAGCGGGAGGCCGCTACGAGCAGTACTTC. The encoded protein is CASSPGLAGGRYEQYF. The chain joins TRBV18 to TRBJ2-7; 14 nucleotides align to TRBD2. CDR1 KGHSH and CDR2 LQKENI come from the germline V gene. There are 16 residues in the CDR3. V was pared by 2 bases and J by 3 bases, with 3 bases of the junction left unmatched.

Here the CDR3 reads CAARQGQRTEAFF. The CDR3 DNA follows: TGTGCCGCCCGACAGGGCCAGCGGACTGAAGCTTTCTTT. V and J are TRBV6-4 and TRBJ1-1, with 7 bases fitting TRBD1. The J segment lost 5 bases and the V segment lost 11 bases, leaving 11 bases of the junction unmatched. Germline loops: CDR1 MRHNA, CDR2 SNTAGT. This CDR3 comprises 13 residues.

The rearrangement joins TRBV20-1 to TRBJ2-5; D call uncertain. V lost 3 bases and J 5 bases, leaving 7 bases between the germline ends. From germline, CDR1 is DFQATT and CDR2 SNEGSKA (reference sequence). CDR3 length: 11 residues. The CDR3 region has the DNA TGCAGTGCTAGTCGTGAGGAGACCCAGTACTTC. This gives the protein CSASREETQYF.

This chain links TRBV15 with TRBJ1-2; 7 bases match TRBD1. The CDR3 is 13 residues long. Germline V lookup: CDR1 LNHNV, CDR2 YYDKDF (reference sequence). Trimming took 1 base from V and 11 from J; bases not matched to a gene: 7. As DNA, the CDR3 is TGTGCCACCAGCAGAGTACCCCCGACAGGGTACACCTTC. This codes for CATSRVPPTGYTF. Filled out from reference TRBV15 and TRBJ1-2, the complete variable domain reads DAMVIQNPRYQVTQFGKPVTLSCSQTLNHNVMYWYQQKSSQAPKLLFHYYDKDFNNEADTPDNFQSRRPNTSFCFLDIRSPGLGDTAMYLCATSRVPPTGYTFGSGTRLTVV.

This chain joins TRBV4-1 and TRBJ1-4, with a weak D call TRBD1 (5 bases). Germline CDR1 is MGHRA and CDR2 is YSYEKL. This CDR3 has 15 amino acids. Trimming took 3 bases from V and 5 from J, leaving 13 bases between them. The CDR3 spells CASSQTGTGNEKLFF. Written as DNA, the CDR3 is TGCGCCAGCAGCCAGACCGGGACGGGGAATGAAAAACTGTTTTTT.

The V gene is TRBV6-5, the J gene TRBJ1-2; 7 positions match TRBD1. Germline CDR1 and CDR2: MNHEY and SVGAGI. The CDR3 has 15 amino acids. After removal of 6 bases from V and 4 bases from J, the junction contained 11 bases not matched to a gene. The CDR3 bases are TGTGCCAGCAGCCGCACCTCGGGACAGTCCTATGGCTACACCTTC. This codes for CASSRTSGQSYGYTF.

This rearrangement joins TRBV6-5 to TRBJ2-7; maybe TRBD2 (6 bases). The CDR3 length is 16 residues. The V end lost 2 bases, the J end lost 6 bases, and 20 bases lay between the germline ends. CDR1 MNHEY and CDR2 SVGAGI come from the germline V gene. The CDR3 region has the DNA TGTGCCAGCAGTTACCCTAGCCGCGGGGCGGTCCCCGAGCAGTACTTC. Residues: CASSYPSRGAVPEQYF.

The J gene is TRBJ2-1, the V gene TRBV7-9, with 8 bases aligning to TRBD1. Trimming took 5 bases from V and 5 from J; bases not matched to a gene: 8. CDR3 length equals 15 residues. Germline V lookup: CDR1 SEHNR, CDR2 FQNEAQ (reference sequence). CDR3 residues: CASSIRDRSNNEQFF. DNA of the CDR3: TGTGCCAGCAGCATCCGGGACAGGTCGAACAATGAGCAGTTCTTC.

The V gene is TRBV7-9, the J gene TRBJ2-4; D is undetermined. CDR1 is SEHNR, CDR2 FQNEAQ, per germline (reference sequence). Trimming removed 3 bases from V and 15 bases from J, with 12 bases in between. The CDR3 is 11 residues long. The CDR3 loop is CASSLDGGPYF. The DNA for the CDR3 is TGTGCCAGCAGCTTGGACGGCGGCCCGTACTTC.

The genes are TRBV4-2 and TRBJ1-5, with a weak D call TRBD1 (5 bases). There are 15 residues in the CDR3. V was shortened by 0 bases and J by 7 bases, with 13 bases between the two germline ends. Germline CDR1 reads LGHNA; CDR2 reads YNFKEQ. The CDR3 reads CASSQEGQGFQPQHF. The CDR3 nucleotides read TGTGCCAGCAGCCAAGAGGGGCAGGGTTTCCAGCCCCAGCATTTT.

This clone was observed once. The rearrangement links TRBV7-9 to TRBJ1-1, with D hard to call. There are 14 residues in the CDR3. The V end was cut by 1 base, the J end by 0 bases, with 6 bases between. Germline CDR1 is SEHNR and CDR2 is FQNEAQ (reference sequence). CDR3 residues: CASSLGAVNTEAFF. Written as DNA, the CDR3 is TGTGCCAGCAGCTTAGGAGCGGTGAACACTGAAGCTTTCTTT.

This chain uses TRBV6-6 with TRBJ2-5; maybe TRBD1 (6 bases). The J call may be mistaken, given a closer DNA end match to TRBJ2-7. The CDR3 runs to 15 residues. The germline V gene encodes CDR1 MNHNY and CDR2 SVGAGI (reference sequence). CDR3 loop: CASSYSQGQVYEQYF. The CDR3 DNA reads as TGTGCCAGCAGTTACTCCCAGGGGCAAGTATACGAGCAGTACTTC.

The CDR3 here is CAISQNQGFSSYEQYF. CDR3 sequence (DNA): TGTGCCATCAGTCAAAACCAAGGGTTTTCCTCCTACGAGCAGTACTTC. The rearrangement joins TRBV10-3 to TRBJ2-7; D gene ambiguous. V shed 5 bases and J shed 0 bases, with 17 bases lying between them. Germline values: CDR1 ENHRY, CDR2 SYGVKD. CDR3 length: 16 amino acids.

This chain joins TRBV20-1 and TRBJ2-5; the D is unclear. The V and J ends lost 5 bases and 2 bases respectively, with 6 bases between them. The germline CDR1 and CDR2 sequences are DFQATT and SNEGSKA (reference sequence). This CDR3 has 11 amino acids. CDR3 sequence: CSARRQETQYF. DNA of the CDR3: TGCAGTGCTCGCCGTCAAGAGACCCAGTACTTC.

The V and J genes are TRBV7-3 and TRBJ2-1; 9 bases are a match to TRBD2. V gave up 3 bases and J gave up 16 bases; unmatched junction bases: 13. CDR1 SGHTA and CDR2 FQGTGA come from the germline V gene. The CDR3 has 14 amino acids. CDR3 bases: TGTGCCAGCAGCTTTTTCCCTAGCGGGGCTGCATCCTTCTTC. It specifies CASSFFPSGAASFF.

V is TRBV19 and J is TRBJ1-3; D is undetermined. In germline, CDR1 is LNHDA, CDR2 SQIVND (reference sequence). V shed 1 base and J shed 0 bases, with 10 bases lying between them. The CDR3 sequence is 16 residues long. The CDR3 sequence: CASSIARLSSGNTIYF. Written as DNA, the CDR3 is TGTGCCAGTAGTATAGCACGACTGAGCTCTGGAAACACCATATATTTT.

The V gene is TRBV5-8, the J gene TRBJ2-5; D call uncertain. This CDR3 is built from 13 residues. Deletions cut 6 bases from V and 2 bases from J, with 11 bases between. Germline V CDR1 and CDR2: SGHTS, YDEGEE. The CDR3 sequence: CASNRLEQETQYF. The CDR3 region has the DNA TGTGCCAGCAACCGCTTAGAACAAGAGACCCAGTACTTC.

The chain carries TRBV5-5 and TRBJ2-1; no clear D. The CDR3 loop spans 15 amino acids. V was trimmed by 0 bases and J by 8 bases, leaving 15 bases between them. Germline V lookup: CDR1 SGHKS, CDR2 YYEKEE (reference sequence). The CDR3 sequence: CASSLAVQSRDEQFF. Here the CDR3 DNA reads TGTGCCAGCAGCTTGGCTGTCCAATCTCGGGATGAGCAGTTCTTC.

The chain carries TRBV5-5 and TRBJ1-1, with D possibly being TRBD1 (5 bases). Germline V gene data show CDR1 as SGHKS and CDR2 as YYEKEE (reference sequence). The length of the CDR3 is 15 residues. The V end was cut by 0 bases, the J end by 1 base, with 10 bases between. DNA for the CDR3: TGTGCCAGCAGCTTGGAACCGGGACGGAACACTGAAGCTTTCTTT. Translated: CASSLEPGRNTEAFF. The full variable domain, in which reference TRBV5-5 and TRBJ1-1 provide the parts outside the CDR3, is DAGVTQSPTHLIKTRGQQVTLRCSPISGHKSVSWYQQVLGQGPQFIFQYYEKEERGRGNFPDRFSARQFPNYSSELNVNALLLGDSALYLCASSLEPGRNTEAFFGQGTRLTVV.

The chain combines TRBV7-9 with TRBJ1-1; tentatively, D is TRBD1 (6 bases). V was shortened by 1 base and J by 6 bases, with 15 bases between the two germline ends. CDR1 and CDR2 (germline): SEHNR, FQNEAQ (reference sequence). The CDR3 consists of 15 residues. The CDR3 protein is CASSLDGIPGAEAFF. The CDR3 DNA reads TGTGCCAGCAGCTTAGATGGGATCCCAGGGGCTGAAGCTTTCTTT.

The rearrangement links TRBV7-9 to TRBJ2-7, with D uncertain. In germline, CDR1 is SEHNR, CDR2 FQNEAQ (reference sequence). This CDR3 region has 15 residues. With 2 bases removed from V and 4 bases from J, the gap between germline ends came to 15 bases. CDR3 bases: TGTGCCAGCAGCTTACGGTCGGTCGAGGCGTACGAGCAGTACTTC. This gives the protein CASSLRSVEAYEQYF.